These 8 T cell receptor beta chains were all obtained from the same sample, sequenced in a study of vaccination and CD4 T cells after COVID-19. The antigens these receptors bind are not known. Sequencing of the DNA from cultured CD4+ T cells was carried out with the Oncomine TCR Beta short-read assay. TCRdb called the PCR reads again in MiXCR, with one record for every CDR3 protein. The data contain some 14,000 distinct CDR3 sequences, less than 35% of them seen just once; the ten biggest clones take up roughly 19%. Treatment described: roughly 10-day PBMC culture with coronavirus spike peptide pools or control peptides (ViraFEST assay). The sample here was CD4+ T cells from blood, cultured in vitro, taken before SARS-CoV-2 vaccination. Receptor source: a human donor who received a COVID-19 vaccine.

This sequence joins TRBV12-3 or TRBV12-4 and TRBJ1-6, with TRBD1 as a possible D gene (5 bases). The CDR3 runs 14 residues. Trimming left V 3 bases short and J 9 bases short, with 12 bases between. The CDR3 nucleotides read TGTGCCAGCAGTTTCATGGGGGATATTTCACCCCTCCACTTT. It codes for CASSFMGDISPLHF.

The chain carries TRBV24-1 and TRBJ1-6; 9 bases agree with TRBD1. This CDR3 contains 18 residues. CDR1 is KGHDR, CDR2 SFDVKD, per germline. After removal of 10 bases from V and 7 bases from J, the junction contained 19 bases not matched to a gene. The CDR3, as DNA: TGTGCCACTGACAAGAACCTACGGGACAGGGTTAACAATTCACCCCTCCACTTT. Protein product: CATDKNLRDRVNNSPLHF.

The chain is built from TRBV12-3 or TRBV12-4 and TRBJ1-2; 10 nucleotides align to TRBD1. J lost 7 bases, V lost 5 bases, and 7 bases had no gene match. The CDR3 runs 14 residues. CDR3 bases: TGTGCCAGCAGTATGACAGGGGGCGCCGGTGGCTACACCTTC. It translates to CASSMTGGAGGYTF.

V usage is TRBV3-1 and J usage is TRBJ1-5; TRBD1 matches 7 bases. V lost 1 base to trimming and J lost 12 bases; unmatched junction nucleotides: 3. Germline V gives CDR1 LGHDT, CDR2 YNNKEL (reference sequence). The CDR3 runs 12 residues. In DNA form, the CDR3 reads TGTGCCAGCAGCCAAGCCGACAGGGACCAGCATTTT. It specifies CASSQADRDQHF. The entire variable domain, with the rest obtained from reference TRBV3-1 and TRBJ1-5, is as follows: DTAVSQTPKYLVTQMGNDKSIKCEQNLGHDTMYWYKQDSKKFLKIMFSYNNKELIINETVPNRFSPKSPDKAHLNLHINSLELGDSAVYFCASSQADRDQHFGDGTRLSIL.

This clonotype was detected only once. The chain is built from TRBV11-3 and TRBJ2-5, with TRBD2 matching 11 bases. In germline, CDR1 is SGHNT, CDR2 YENEEA. CDR3 length equals 17 residues. J gave up 3 bases and V 1 base, and 7 bases lay outside the gene matches. The CDR3 protein is CASSLGHPLAGEETQYF. The CDR3 nucleotides are TGTGCCAGCAGCTTAGGCCACCCACTAGCGGGGGAAGAGACCCAGTACTTC.

The chain has TRBV6-5 and TRBJ2-3; possible D gene TRBD1, 6 bases. CDR1 and CDR2 from the germline V gene are MNHEY and SVGAGI. The CDR3 has 15 residues. Trimming removed 3 bases at V and 1 base at J, with 11 bases between. The CDR3 DNA reads TGTGCCAGCAGTTATCGAGGGGGTGGCACAGATACGCAGTATTTT. Translating gives CASSYRGGGTDTQYF.

This clonotype was picked up a small number of times. The gene calls are TRBV7-9 and TRBJ1-2; D is possibly TRBD1 (5 bases). V dropped 1 base and J dropped 5 bases, with 11 bases sitting between them. The germline V gene encodes CDR1 SEHNR and CDR2 FQNEAQ (reference sequence). The CDR3 is 14 amino acids. The CDR3 spells CASSLGDYRYGYTF. CDR3 sequence (DNA): TGTGCCAGCAGCTTAGGGGACTACAGATATGGCTACACCTTC.

This clonotype was seen a handful of times. The V gene is TRBV2, the J gene TRBJ1-2; D is undetermined. The CDR3 extends over 13 amino acids. CDR1 is SNHLY, CDR2 FYNNEI, per germline. Trimming took 2 bases from V and 4 from J, leaving 8 bases between them. In DNA form, the CDR3 reads TGTGCCAGCAGTGAAACGGACCTCTATGGCTACACCTTC. It is translated as CASSETDLYGYTF.